This is a list of T cell receptor beta chains from one sample in a study of read filtering for tumor transcriptome and immune sequencing. Via MiXCR, TCRdb re-called the reads, giving one row per CDR3 protein. This sample has about 14,000 distinct CDR3 sequences, with roughly 20% found just once. The sample was a population of CD138-negative cells sorted from bone marrow. These receptors came from a donor aged 40 or over with multiple myeloma. CDR3s include the opening cysteine and the closing phenylalanine or tryptophan. The order of the fields is J gene, V gene, clone size, D gene, CDR3 protein, CDR3 DNA. A D gene is named only where the DNA matches it firmly. Size tells how often a clone was seen (once, few, many) or the class of an expanded clone, and some rows leave it out.

j_gene: TRBJ1-1; v_gene: TRBV5-1; abundance: .; d_gene: TRBD1; CDR3aa: CASSVGDRVDTEAFF; CDR3nt: TGCGCCAGCAGCGTGGGCGACAGGGTAGACACTGAAGCTTTCTTT
j_gene: TRBJ1-5; v_gene: TRBV4-1; abundance: few; d_gene: TRBD1; CDR3aa: CASSQEVRGQGQPQHF; CDR3nt: TGCGCCAGCAGCCAAGAAGTGAGGGGGCAAGGACAGCCCCAGCATTTT
j_gene: TRBJ1-1; v_gene: TRBV2; abundance: .; d_gene: .; CDR3aa: CASSDPGGAFF; CDR3nt: TGTGCCAGCAGTGACCCTGGGGGAGCTTTCTTT
j_gene: TRBJ2-5; v_gene: TRBV12-3/TRBV12-4; abundance: many; d_gene: TRBD2; CDR3aa: CASSRGTSGQETQYF; CDR3nt: TGTGCCAGCAGTAGAGGGACTAGCGGCCAAGAGACCCAGTACTTC
j_gene: TRBJ2-6; v_gene: TRBV11-2; abundance: .; d_gene: .; CDR3aa: CASSFSIGTGANVLSF; CDR3nt: TGTGCCAGCAGCTTCTCGATAGGGACCGGGGCCAACGTCCTGTCTTTC
j_gene: TRBJ1-1; v_gene: TRBV11-1; abundance: many; d_gene: TRBD1; CDR3aa: CASSKQGTNTEAFF; CDR3nt: TGTGCCAGCAGTAAACAGGGGACTAACACTGAAGCTTTCTTT
j_gene: TRBJ2-3; v_gene: TRBV7-2; abundance: many; d_gene: TRBD2; CDR3aa: CASSSTLAGGLDTQYF; CDR3nt: TGTGCCAGCAGCTCCACCCTAGCGGGGGGGCTAGATACGCAGTATTTT
j_gene: TRBJ2-3; v_gene: TRBV5-1; abundance: few; d_gene: TRBD2; CDR3aa: CASSPLGLAGGTDTQYF; CDR3nt: TGCGCCAGCAGCCCCCTGGGACTAGCGGGAGGCACAGATACGCAGTATTTT
j_gene: TRBJ2-2; v_gene: TRBV4-1; abundance: few; d_gene: .; CDR3aa: CASSQSMGHRELFF; CDR3nt: TGCGCCAGCAGCCAATCAATGGGACATAGGGAGCTGTTTTTT
j_gene: TRBJ2-7; v_gene: TRBV7-2; abundance: many; d_gene: .; CDR3aa: CASSLGAGTYYEQYF; CDR3nt: TGTGCCAGCAGCTTAGGTGCCGGGACGTACTACGAGCAGTACTTC
j_gene: TRBJ2-7; v_gene: TRBV20-1; abundance: few; d_gene: TRBD2; CDR3aa: CSAGLAGGSTYEQYF; CDR3nt: TGCAGTGCCGGACTAGCGGGAGGTAGTACTTACGAGCAGTACTTC
j_gene: TRBJ2-1; v_gene: TRBV20-1; abundance: many; d_gene: .; CDR3aa: CSARDPRNNEQFF; CDR3nt: TGCAGTGCTAGAGATCCTCGGAACAATGAGCAGTTCTTC
j_gene: TRBJ2-1; v_gene: TRBV11-2; abundance: .; d_gene: TRBD2; CDR3aa: CASSKTSGSYNEQFF; CDR3nt: TGTGCCAGCAGCAAGACTAGCGGGTCCTACAATGAGCAGTTCTTC
j_gene: TRBJ2-2; v_gene: TRBV5-4; abundance: few; d_gene: .; CDR3aa: CASSSRRFRTTDTGELFF; CDR3nt: TGTGCCAGCAGCTCGCGTCGTTTCAGGACAACCGACACCGGGGAGCTGTTTTTT
j_gene: TRBJ2-3; v_gene: TRBV2; abundance: many; d_gene: TRBD1; CDR3aa: CASSDGQETDTQYF; CDR3nt: TGTGCCAGCAGTGACGGACAGGAGACAGATACGCAGTATTTT
j_gene: TRBJ2-1; v_gene: TRBV19; abundance: few; d_gene: TRBD2; CDR3aa: CASSIRTSGRVNEQFF; CDR3nt: TGTGCCAGTAGTATCCGGACTAGCGGGAGGGTAAATGAGCAGTTCTTC
j_gene: TRBJ2-2; v_gene: TRBV2; abundance: few; d_gene: .; CDR3aa: CASSPINGGELFF; CDR3nt: TGTGCCAGCAGCCCTATTAACGGCGGGGAGCTGTTTTTT
j_gene: TRBJ2-3; v_gene: TRBV6-6; abundance: many; d_gene: .; CDR3aa: CASRPGRGGTDTQYF; CDR3nt: TGTGCCAGCAGACCTGGACGGGGAGGTACAGATACGCAGTATTTT
j_gene: TRBJ2-1; v_gene: TRBV11-2; abundance: many; d_gene: TRBD2; CDR3aa: CASSQTSGGNEQFF; CDR3nt: TGTGCCAGCAGCCAGACTAGCGGGGGCAATGAGCAGTTCTTC
j_gene: TRBJ2-2; v_gene: TRBV5-1; abundance: many; d_gene: .; CDR3aa: CASSSGWTGELFF; CDR3nt: TGCGCCAGCAGCTCCGGATGGACCGGGGAGCTGTTTTTT
j_gene: TRBJ2-2; v_gene: TRBV7-9; abundance: many; d_gene: TRBD1; CDR3aa: CASSPRSPGTGRTGELFF; CDR3nt: TGTGCCAGCAGCCCTAGGTCGCCCGGGACAGGGCGCACCGGGGAGCTGTTTTTT
j_gene: TRBJ2-2; v_gene: TRBV28; abundance: .; d_gene: .; CDR3aa: CASSFKTGRELFF; CDR3nt: TGTGCCAGCAGTTTTAAAACGGGCAGGGAGCTGTTTTTT
j_gene: TRBJ2-3; v_gene: TRBV5-1; abundance: .; d_gene: TRBD2; CDR3aa: CASSFAGLADGAYTQYF; CDR3nt: TGCGCCAGCAGCTTCGCCGGACTAGCGGATGGGGCCTATACGCAGTATTTT
j_gene: TRBJ2-4; v_gene: TRBV7-9; abundance: many; d_gene: TRBD1; CDR3aa: CASSLVGAGQGGNIQYF; CDR3nt: TGTGCCAGCAGCTTAGTAGGAGCGGGACAGGGAGGGAACATTCAGTACTTC
j_gene: TRBJ1-2; v_gene: TRBV4-1; abundance: few; d_gene: TRBD1; CDR3aa: CASSQDGTGETNYGYTF; CDR3nt: TGCGCCAGCAGCCAAGATGGGACAGGGGAGACTAACTATGGCTACACCTTC
j_gene: TRBJ2-7; v_gene: TRBV20-1; abundance: .; d_gene: TRBD1; CDR3aa: CSASTGTGGGEQYF; CDR3nt: TGCAGTGCTAGCACCGGGACAGGGGGAGGTGAGCAGTACTTC
j_gene: TRBJ2-5; v_gene: TRBV7-2; abundance: many; d_gene: TRBD1; CDR3aa: CASSTRQGGETQYF; CDR3nt: TGTGCCAGCAGCACGCGACAGGGGGGCGAGACCCAGTACTTC
j_gene: TRBJ1-3; v_gene: TRBV6-6; abundance: few; d_gene: TRBD1; CDR3aa: CASRRQGNGNTIYF; CDR3nt: TGTGCCAGCAGGCGACAGGGTAACGGGAACACCATATATTTT
j_gene: TRBJ2-1; v_gene: TRBV27; abundance: many; d_gene: .; CDR3aa: CASSLSLGFGAGADNEQFF; CDR3nt: TGTGCCAGCAGTTTATCGTTAGGGTTTGGGGCAGGGGCGGACAATGAGCAGTTCTTC
j_gene: TRBJ1-1; v_gene: TRBV6-2/TRBV6-3; abundance: many; d_gene: .; CDR3aa: CASTASGRSNTEAFF; CDR3nt: TGTGCCAGCACCGCATCGGGACGGTCGAACACTGAAGCTTTCTTT
j_gene: TRBJ1-2; v_gene: TRBV6-1; abundance: .; d_gene: .; CDR3aa: CASVVSAAHGYTF; CDR3nt: TGTGCCAGCGTCGTCTCGGCAGCGCATGGCTACACCTTC
j_gene: TRBJ1-5; v_gene: TRBV12-3/TRBV12-4; abundance: many; d_gene: .; CDR3aa: CASSPSEDQPQHF; CDR3nt: TGTGCCAGCAGCCCCTCCGAGGATCAGCCCCAGCATTTT
j_gene: TRBJ2-1; v_gene: TRBV21-1; abundance: many; d_gene: .; CDR3aa: CASSNEKAGEGYNEQFF; CDR3nt: TGTGCCAGCAGCAACGAAAAGGCCGGGGAAGGGTACAATGAGCAGTTCTTC
j_gene: TRBJ2-7; v_gene: TRBV5-6; abundance: .; d_gene: .; CDR3aa: CASSFGTGYEQYF; CDR3nt: TGTGCCAGCAGCTTCGGGACTGGCTACGAGCAGTACTTC
j_gene: TRBJ2-1; v_gene: TRBV7-3; abundance: many; d_gene: .; CDR3aa: CASSQGDNEQFF; CDR3nt: TGTGCCAGCAGCCAAGGGGACAATGAGCAGTTCTTC
j_gene: TRBJ2-5; v_gene: TRBV3-1; abundance: many; d_gene: .; CDR3aa: CASSHEVAQETQYF; CDR3nt: TGTGCCAGCAGCCACGAGGTCGCGCAAGAGACCCAGTACTTC
j_gene: TRBJ2-2; v_gene: TRBV5-5; abundance: many; d_gene: .; CDR3aa: CASSWDGRTGELFF; CDR3nt: TGTGCCAGCAGTTGGGATGGGAGGACCGGGGAGCTGTTTTTT
j_gene: TRBJ2-1; v_gene: TRBV20-1; abundance: many; d_gene: TRBD2; CDR3aa: CSARQATGLAGVNEQFF; CDR3nt: TGCAGTGCTCGCCAAGCTACCGGACTAGCGGGAGTGAATGAGCAGTTCTTC
j_gene: TRBJ2-5; v_gene: TRBV10-3; abundance: many; d_gene: TRBD1; CDR3aa: CAISGTGGETQYF; CDR3nt: TGTGCCATCAGCGGGACAGGGGGTGAGACCCAGTACTTC
j_gene: TRBJ2-1; v_gene: TRBV7-2; abundance: many; d_gene: .; CDR3aa: CASSETLDSYNEQFF; CDR3nt: TGTGCCAGCAGCGAAACTCTCGACAGTTACAATGAGCAGTTCTTC
j_gene: TRBJ2-7; v_gene: TRBV3-1; abundance: many; d_gene: .; CDR3aa: CASSQVRRFYSSYEQYF; CDR3nt: TGTGCCAGCAGCCAAGTACGACGGTTTTACAGCTCCTACGAGCAGTACTTC
j_gene: TRBJ2-3; v_gene: TRBV7-2; abundance: .; d_gene: .; CDR3aa: CASSLIPASTDTQYF; CDR3nt: TGTGCAAGCAGCTTAATCCCAGCGAGCACAGATACGCAGTATTTT
j_gene: TRBJ1-5; v_gene: TRBV5-1; abundance: many; d_gene: TRBD1; CDR3aa: CASSLESGTGYQPQHF; CDR3nt: TGCGCCAGCAGCTTGGAGTCCGGGACAGGGTATCAGCCCCAGCATTTT
j_gene: TRBJ1-5; v_gene: TRBV9; abundance: .; d_gene: TRBD1; CDR3aa: CASSVGGGFQPQHF; CDR3nt: TGTGCCAGCAGCGTCGGAGGGGGCTTTCAGCCCCAGCATTTT
j_gene: TRBJ2-6; v_gene: TRBV9; abundance: few; d_gene: .; CDR3aa: CASSPRQESWSPGANALTF; CDR3nt: TGTGCCAGCAGCCCCAGACAGGAGTCTTGGTCTCCTGGGGCCAACGCCCTGACTTTC
j_gene: TRBJ1-6; v_gene: TRBV20-1; abundance: many; d_gene: .; CDR3aa: CSARGQGWDSPLHF; CDR3nt: TGCAGTGCTAGAGGCCAGGGATGGGATTCACCCCTCCACTTT